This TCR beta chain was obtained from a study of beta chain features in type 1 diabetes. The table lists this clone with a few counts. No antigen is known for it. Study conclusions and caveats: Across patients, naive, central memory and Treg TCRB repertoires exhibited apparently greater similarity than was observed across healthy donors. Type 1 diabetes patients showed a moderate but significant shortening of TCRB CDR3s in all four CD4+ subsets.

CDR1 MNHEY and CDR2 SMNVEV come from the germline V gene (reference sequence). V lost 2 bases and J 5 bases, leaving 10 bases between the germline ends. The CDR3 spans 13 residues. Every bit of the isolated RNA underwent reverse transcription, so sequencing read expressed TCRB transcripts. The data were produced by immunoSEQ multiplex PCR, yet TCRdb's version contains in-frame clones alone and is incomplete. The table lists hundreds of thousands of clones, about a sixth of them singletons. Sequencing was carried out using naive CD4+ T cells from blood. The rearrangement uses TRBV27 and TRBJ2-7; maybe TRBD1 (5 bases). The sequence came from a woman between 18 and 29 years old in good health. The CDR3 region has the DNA TGTGCCAGCAGTTTACAGGGTAGAAACGAGCAGTACTTC. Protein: CASSLQGRNEQYF.